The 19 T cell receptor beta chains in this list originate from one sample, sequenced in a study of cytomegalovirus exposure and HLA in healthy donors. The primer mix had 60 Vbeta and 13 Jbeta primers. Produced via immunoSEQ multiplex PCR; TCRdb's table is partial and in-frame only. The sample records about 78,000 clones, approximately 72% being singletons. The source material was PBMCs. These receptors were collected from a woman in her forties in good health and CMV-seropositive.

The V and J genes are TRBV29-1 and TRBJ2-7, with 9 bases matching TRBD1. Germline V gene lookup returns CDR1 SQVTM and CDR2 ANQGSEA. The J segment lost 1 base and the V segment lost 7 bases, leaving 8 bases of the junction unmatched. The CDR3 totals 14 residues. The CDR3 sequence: CSARGTGRSYEQYF. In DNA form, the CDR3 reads TGCAGCGCTAGAGGGACAGGGCGTTCCTACGAGCAGTACTTC.

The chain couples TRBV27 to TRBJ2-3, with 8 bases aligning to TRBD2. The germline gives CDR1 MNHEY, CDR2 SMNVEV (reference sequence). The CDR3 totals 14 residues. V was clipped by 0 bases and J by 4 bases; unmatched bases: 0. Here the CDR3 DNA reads TGTGCCAGCAGTTTATCTAGCGGGGCAGATACGCAGTATTTT. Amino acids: CASSLSSGADTQYF.

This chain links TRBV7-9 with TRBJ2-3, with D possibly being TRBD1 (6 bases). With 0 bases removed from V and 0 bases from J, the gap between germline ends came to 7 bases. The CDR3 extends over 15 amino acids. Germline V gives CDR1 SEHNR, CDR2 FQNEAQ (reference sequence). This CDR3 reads CASSLAGASTDTQYF. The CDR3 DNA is TGTGCCAGCAGCTTAGCGGGGGCTAGCACAGATACGCAGTATTTT.

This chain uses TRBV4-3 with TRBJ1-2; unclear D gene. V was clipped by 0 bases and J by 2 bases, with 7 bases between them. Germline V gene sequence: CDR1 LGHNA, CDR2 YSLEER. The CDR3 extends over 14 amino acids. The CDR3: CASSQESGNYGYTF. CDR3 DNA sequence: TGCGCCAGCAGCCAAGAATCGGGAAACTATGGCTACACCTTC.

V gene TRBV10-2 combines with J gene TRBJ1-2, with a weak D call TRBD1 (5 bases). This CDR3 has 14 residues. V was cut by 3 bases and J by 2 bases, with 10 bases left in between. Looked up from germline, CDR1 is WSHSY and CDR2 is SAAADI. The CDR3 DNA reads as TGCGCCAGCAGTGATTGGGGGGGAAACTATGGCTACACCTTC. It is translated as CASSDWGGNYGYTF.

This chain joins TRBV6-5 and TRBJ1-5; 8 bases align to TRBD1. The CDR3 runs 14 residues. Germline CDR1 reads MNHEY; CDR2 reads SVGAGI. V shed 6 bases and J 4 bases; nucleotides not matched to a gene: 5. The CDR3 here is CASRAGGGNQPQHF. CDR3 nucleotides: TGTGCCAGCAGGGCAGGGGGCGGTAATCAGCCCCAGCATTTT.

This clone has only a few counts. The DNA of the CDR3 is TGTGCCAGCAGTTCTCAGGGTAATCAGCCCCAGCATTTT. This gives the protein CASSSQGNQPQHF. The chain uses TRBV28 and TRBJ1-5, with TRBD1 as a possible D gene (5 bases). This CDR3 comprises 13 residues. Per germline, CDR1 MDHEN and CDR2 SYDVKM. V gave up 4 bases and J gave up 4 bases, with 8 bases separating them.

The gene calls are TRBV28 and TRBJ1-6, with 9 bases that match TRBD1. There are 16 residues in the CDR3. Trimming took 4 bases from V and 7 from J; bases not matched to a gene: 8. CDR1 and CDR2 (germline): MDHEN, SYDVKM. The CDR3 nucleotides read TGTGCCAGCAGTTCTGCCTCCGGGACAGGGAATTCACCCCTCCACTTT. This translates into CASSSASGTGNSPLHF.

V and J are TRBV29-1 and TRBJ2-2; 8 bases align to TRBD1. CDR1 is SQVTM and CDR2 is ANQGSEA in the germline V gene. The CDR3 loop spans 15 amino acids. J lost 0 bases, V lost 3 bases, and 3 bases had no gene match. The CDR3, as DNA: TGCAGCGTTGAGAAGACAGGGGCGAACACCGGGGAGCTGTTTTTT. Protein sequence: CSVEKTGANTGELFF.

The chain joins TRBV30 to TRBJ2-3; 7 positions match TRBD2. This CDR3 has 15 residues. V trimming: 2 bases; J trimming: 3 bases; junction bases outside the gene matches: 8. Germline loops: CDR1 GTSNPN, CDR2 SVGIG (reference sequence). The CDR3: CAWSQSGVATDTQYF. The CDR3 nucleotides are TGTGCCTGGAGTCAAAGCGGGGTAGCGACAGATACGCAGTATTTT.

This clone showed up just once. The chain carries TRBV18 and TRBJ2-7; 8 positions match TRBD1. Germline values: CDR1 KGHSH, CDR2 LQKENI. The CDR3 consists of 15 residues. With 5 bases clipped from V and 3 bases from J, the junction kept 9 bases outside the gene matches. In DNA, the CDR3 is TGTGCCAGCTCAGCAACAGGGGGAGTAAGCTACGAGCAGTACTTC. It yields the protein CASSATGGVSYEQYF.

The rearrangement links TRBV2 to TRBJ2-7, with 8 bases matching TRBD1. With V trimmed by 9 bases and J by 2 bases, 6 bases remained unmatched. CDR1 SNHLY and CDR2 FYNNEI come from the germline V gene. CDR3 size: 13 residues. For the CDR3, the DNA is TGTGCCAGTACACTGGACAGGGCCTACGAGCAGTACTTC. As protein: CASTLDRAYEQYF.

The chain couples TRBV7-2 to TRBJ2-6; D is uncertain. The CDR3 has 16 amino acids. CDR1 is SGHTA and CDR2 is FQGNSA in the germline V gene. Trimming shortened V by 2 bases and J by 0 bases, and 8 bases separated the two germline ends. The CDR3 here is CASSLFSLSGANVLTF. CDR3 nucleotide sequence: TGTGCCAGCAGCTTATTTTCCCTCTCTGGGGCCAACGTCCTGACTTTC.

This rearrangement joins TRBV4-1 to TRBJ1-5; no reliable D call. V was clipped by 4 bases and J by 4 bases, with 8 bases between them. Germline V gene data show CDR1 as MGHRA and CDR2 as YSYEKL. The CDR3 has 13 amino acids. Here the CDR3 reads CASSPSRNQPQHF. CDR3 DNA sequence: TGCGCCAGCAGCCCCTCGAGGAATCAGCCCCAGCATTTT.

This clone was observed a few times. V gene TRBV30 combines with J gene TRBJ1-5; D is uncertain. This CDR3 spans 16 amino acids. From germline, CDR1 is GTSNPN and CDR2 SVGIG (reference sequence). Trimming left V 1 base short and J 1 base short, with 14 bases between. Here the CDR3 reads CAWSAVGSYSNQPQHF. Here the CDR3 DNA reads TGTGCCTGGAGTGCCGTCGGGTCCTACAGCAATCAGCCCCAGCATTTT.

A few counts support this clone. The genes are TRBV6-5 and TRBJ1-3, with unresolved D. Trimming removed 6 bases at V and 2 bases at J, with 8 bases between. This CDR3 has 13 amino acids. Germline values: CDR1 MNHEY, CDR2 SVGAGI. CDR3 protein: CASRSSAGNTIYF. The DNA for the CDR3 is TGTGCCAGCAGAAGCTCTGCTGGAAACACCATATATTTT.

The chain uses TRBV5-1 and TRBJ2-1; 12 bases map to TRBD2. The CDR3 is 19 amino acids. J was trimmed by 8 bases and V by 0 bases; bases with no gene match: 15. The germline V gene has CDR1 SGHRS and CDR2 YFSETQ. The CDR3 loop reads CASSLAGGGLAGFVDEQFF. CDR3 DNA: TGCGCCAGCAGCTTGGCAGGGGGCGGACTAGCGGGATTTGTCGATGAGCAGTTCTTC.

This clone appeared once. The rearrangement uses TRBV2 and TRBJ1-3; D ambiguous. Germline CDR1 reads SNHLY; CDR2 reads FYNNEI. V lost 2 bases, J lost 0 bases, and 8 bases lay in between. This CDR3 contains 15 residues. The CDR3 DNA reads TGTGCCAGCAGTGAACGGGAGAGCTCTGGAAACACCATATATTTT. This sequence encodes CASSERESSGNTIYF.

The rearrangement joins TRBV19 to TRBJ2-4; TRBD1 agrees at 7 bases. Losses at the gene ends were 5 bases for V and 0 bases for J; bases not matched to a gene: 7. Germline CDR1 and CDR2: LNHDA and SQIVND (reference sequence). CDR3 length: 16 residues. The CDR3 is CASSPGTELAKNIQYF. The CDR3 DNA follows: TGTGCCAGTAGTCCCGGGACAGAGCTAGCCAAAAACATTCAGTACTTC.